The sequence of this T cell receptor beta chain was determined in a study of blood T cell repertoires in COVID-19. Turning to the study itself: Sites across the United States, Italy and Spain contributed samples from acute and convalescent COVID-19.

After removal of 5 bases from V and 3 bases from J, the junction contained 5 bases not matched to a gene. Germline-derived CDR1 and CDR2 are SGHTA and FQGTGA. The CDR3 extends over 14 amino acids. Sequencing used immunoSEQ multiplex PCR; TCRdb keeps in-frame clones, though not all of them. The table lists about 320,000 clones, over 70% of them singletons. The rearrangement links TRBV7-3 to TRBJ1-2; 8 nucleotides match TRBD1. This receptor was taken from a woman in her 50s with acute or convalescent COVID-19. Sequencing input: peripheral blood. CDR3 sequence (DNA): TGTGCCAGCAGCCGCGGACAGGGTGACTATGGCTACACCTTC. Its translation is CASSRGQGDYGYTF.